This T cell receptor beta chain was sequenced in a study of T cell changes during pregnancy in multiple sclerosis. Germline V gene data show CDR1 as MGHDK and CDR2 as SYGVNS. V was trimmed by 7 bases and J by 2 bases, leaving 11 bases between them. This CDR3 is built from 14 residues. The repertoire was sequenced with immunoSEQ multiplex PCR; TCRdb's copy has only in-frame clones and lacks some. Altogether about 75,000 clones are present, 94% being singletons, with the ten largest covering over 0.12%. This clonotype originated in a female donor with multiple sclerosis, enrolled in a pregnancy study. The rearrangement joins TRBV25-1 to TRBJ2-2; D is unresolved. The sequences come from CD4+ T cells from peripheral blood mononuclear cells, collected after pregnancy. CDR3 amino acids: CASIGWSNTGELFF. The CDR3 DNA sequence: TGTGCCAGCATCGGGTGGTCTAACACCGGGGAGCTGTTTTTT.